Detailed here is one T cell receptor (beta chain). Its antigen is not identified. This sample is drawn from a study of T cell responses to AZD1222 COVID-19 vaccine. Study-wide results and caveats: The number of AZD1222 recipients seropositive at baseline was only 6 or 7. Increases in Spike-specific TCR breadth and depth were seen after two AZD1222 doses. Nearly half of spike-specific TCRs reportedly target unmutated variant regions. Donors were largely white British and mainly female; clonal diversity was possibly underestimated.

The table came from immunoSEQ multiplex PCR; TCRdb's copy has only in-frame clones and leaves some out. This table holds fewer than 50,000 clones, around three quarters found once. The clonotype was recovered from an adult who received the MenACWY meningococcal vaccine as a control. Sequencing used peripheral blood, obtained 28 days after the second dose of the MenACWY control vaccine.

The CDR3 sequence: CATSTLWTGELFF. DNA for the CDR3: TGTGCCACCTCAACCCTTTGGACCGGGGAGCTGTTTTTT. The J gene is TRBJ2-2, the V gene TRBV12-3 or TRBV12-4, with D unclear. CDR3 length: 13 amino acids. V was cut by 10 bases and J by 5 bases, with 14 bases left in between.